The rows below give T cell receptor beta chains drawn from one sample of a study of control samples from healthy donors and cancer patients. Data came from immunoSEQ multiplex PCR; TCRdb stores just in-frame clones and leaves some out. Of around 100,000 clones detected, roughly 90% appear once; the ten largest clones hold more than 15%. The sequenced material came from blood. These receptors were taken from a woman between 45 and 60 years old in good health. Both conserved end residues are part of each CDR3. D genes are given only for firm matches. The size of a clone is reported for some rows only, either as once, few or many, or as a class for expanded clones.

d_gene	v_gene	abundance	j_gene	CDR3aa	CDR3nt
.	TRBV6-5	.	TRBJ1-5	CASSYGPEKPQHF	TGTGCCAGCAGTTACGGGCCCGAGAAGCCCCAGCATTTT
TRBD1	TRBV15	once	TRBJ2-3	CATSRPRPGTGSDTQYF	TGTGCCACCAGCAGACCGAGACCCGGGACAGGGTCAGATACGCAGTATTTT
.	TRBV12-3/TRBV12-4	.	TRBJ1-5	CASRDSNLQPQHF	TGTGCCAGCAGGGACAGTAATCTTCAGCCCCAGCATTTT
.	TRBV6-5	.	TRBJ2-1	CASNDNEQFF	TGTGCCAGCAACGACAATGAGCAGTTCTTC
TRBD1	TRBV30	.	TRBJ1-4	CAWSVLSLRQGDEKLFF	TGTGCCTGGAGTGTACTATCCCTCCGACAGGGAGACGAAAAACTGTTTTTT
TRBD1	TRBV5-4	.	TRBJ1-2	CASSAGQGETF	TGTGCCAGCAGCGCTGGACAGGGAGAAACCTTC
.	TRBV9	.	TRBJ2-2	CASSVQTATGELFF	TGTGCCAGCAGCGTCCAGACAGCCACCGGGGAGCTGTTTTTT
.	TRBV18	.	TRBJ1-1	CASSPGPRTANTEAFF	TGTGCCAGCTCACCGGGACCTCGAACAGCGAACACTGAAGCTTTCTTT
TRBD1	TRBV15	few	TRBJ1-6	CATSWDRENSPLHF	TGTGCCACCAGCTGGGACAGGGAAAATTCACCCCTCCACTTT
.	TRBV2	.	TRBJ2-4	CATKNFMELAKNIQYF	TGTGCCACCAAGAACTTTATGGAACTAGCCAAAAACATTCAGTACTTC
TRBD1	TRBV29-1	.	TRBJ1-1	CSVGGQGATFF	TGCAGCGTTGGAGGACAGGGGGCGACTTTCTTT
TRBD2	TRBV27	.	TRBJ2-4	CASSSRGGSFSVAKNIQYF	TGTGCCAGCAGCTCCCGGGGCGGGAGTTTTTCGGTAGCCAAAAACATTCAGTACTTC
.	TRBV9	.	TRBJ2-5	CASSPSALQETQYF	TGTGCCAGCAGCCCTTCGGCATTGCAAGAGACCCAGTACTTC
.	TRBV10-3	.	TRBJ2-3	CAIKGSDTQYF	TGTGCCATCAAGGGGTCAGATACGCAGTATTTT
.	TRBV9	.	TRBJ1-4	CASSAGTPGEKLFF	TGTGCCAGCAGCGCAGGGACGCCCGGGGAAAAACTGTTTTTT
TRBD1	TRBV6-2/TRBV6-3	.	TRBJ1-3	CASSYSSGTVYSGNTIYF	TGTGCCAGCAGTTACTCGTCCGGGACAGTTTACTCTGGAAACACCATATATTTT
.	TRBV30	once	TRBJ2-3	CAWSVGGHTDTQYF	TGTGCCTGGAGTGTCGGCGGCCACACAGATACGCAGTATTTT
.	TRBV5-4	.	TRBJ1-2	CASSPWEGYGYTF	TGTGCCAGCAGCCCCTGGGAGGGATATGGCTACACCTTC
.	TRBV9	.	TRBJ2-3	CASSPPPGVTSTDTQYF	TGTGCCAGCAGCCCACCGCCGGGGGTTACTAGCACAGATACGCAGTATTTT
TRBD1	TRBV7-2	.	TRBJ1-3	CASSPTGVSGNTIYF	TGTGCCAGCAGCCCTACAGGGGTCTCTGGAAACACCATATATTTT
.	TRBV6-5	.	TRBJ2-5	CASRQRGQETQYF	TGTGCCAGCAGACAACGGGGGCAAGAGACCCAGTACTTC
.	TRBV7-9	few	TRBJ2-2	CASSPQVSIDRELFF	TGTGCCAGCAGCCCCCAGGTCTCCATCGACCGGGAGCTGTTTTTT
.	TRBV7-9	.	TRBJ1-4	CASSRFGTVNEKLFF	TGTGCCAGCAGTCGCTTCGGGACCGTTAATGAAAAACTGTTTTTT
TRBD1	TRBV7-2	.	TRBJ1-5	CASSTRTGGGQPQHF	TGTGCCAGCAGCACCCGGACAGGGGGCGGTCAGCCCCAGCATTTT
.	TRBV7-2	.	TRBJ2-4	CASSPSGQFAALYF	TGTGCCAGCAGCCCCAGCGGACAGTTTGCCGCCTTATACTTC
TRBD1	TRBV13	.	TRBJ2-7	CASSRDRGNEQYF	TGTGCCAGCAGCCGGGACAGGGGAAACGAGCAGTACTTC
.	TRBV6-2/TRBV6-3	.	TRBJ1-5	CASSSFRTGRVNQPQHF	TGTGCCAGCAGCTCCTTTCGAACAGGGAGGGTGAATCAGCCCCAGCATTTT
.	TRBV27	.	TRBJ2-2	CASSNTGELFF	TGTGCCAGCAGTAACACCGGGGAGCTGTTTTTT
TRBD2	TRBV9	.	TRBJ2-1	CASSVQTSGTVEQFF	TGTGCCAGCAGCGTACAAACTAGCGGAACCGTTGAGCAGTTCTTC
.	TRBV7-3	few	TRBJ1-1	CASSLMAMGGNTEAFF	TGTGCCAGCAGCTTAATGGCTATGGGCGGTAACACTGAAGCTTTCTTT
.	TRBV19	.	TRBJ2-6	CASSMYGANVLTF	TGTGCCAGTAGTATGTATGGGGCCAACGTCCTGACTTTC
TRBD2	TRBV7-3	.	TRBJ2-3	CASSPGGGPTDTQYF	TGTGCCAGCAGCCCGGGAGGGGGGCCTACAGATACGCAGTATTTT